This TCR beta chain was identified in a study of cytomegalovirus exposure and HLA in healthy donors. Researchers ran the PCR with 60 Vbeta and 13 Jbeta primers. The repertoire was sequenced with immunoSEQ multiplex PCR; TCRdb's copy has only in-frame clones and lacks some. The sample carries 100,000 to 150,000 clones, around 74% recorded once. V trimming: 5 bases; J trimming: 5 bases; junction bases outside the gene matches: 5. CDR1 is SGHNT, CDR2 YYREEE, per germline (reference sequence). CDR3 length equals 15 residues. On this clone: As yet, its antigen is unknown.

Points from the study as a whole: Exclusion as indistinguishable affected some V segments, including TRBV6-2 and TRBV6-3.

Sequencing was done on a sample of PBMCs. This TCR was sampled from a woman in her fifties or sixties in good health and CMV-seropositive. The rearrangement links TRBV5-4 to TRBJ2-2, with 11 bases aligning to TRBD1. The CDR3 is CASRAGTGGTGELFF. The CDR3 DNA is TGTGCCAGCAGGGCCGGGACAGGGGGAACCGGGGAGCTGTTTTTT. The full variable domain, completed using reference TRBV5-4 and TRBJ2-2, is ETGVTQSPTHLIKTRGQQVTLRCSSQSGHNTVSWYQQALGQGPQFIFQYYREEENGRGNFPPRFSGLQFPNYSSELNVNALELDDSALYLCASRAGTGGTGELFFGEGSRLTVL.